Sequencing of this TCR beta chain was carried out in a study of human T cells and chemical hapten exposure. Study context: An approximately 2 cm by approximately 2 cm inner upper arm patch received 2% DPC for sensitization. Points from the study as a whole: Correlating positively with patch test score were the PT1 expanded TCR counts.

Time point in this sample: pre-sensitization, week 0. Treatment meaning: therapeutic diphenylcyclopropenone sensitization with weekly scalp DPC. TCRdb redid the calling of the RACE reads with MiXCR, one entry per CDR3 protein. The sample consists of about 77,000 distinct CDR3 sequences, around 13% of them appearing once. Worth noting for this clonotype: Its antigen remains unidentified.

Germline V gene lookup returns CDR1 SGHDN and CDR2 FVKESK. CDR3 length equals 14 residues. With 3 bases removed from V and 2 bases from J, the gap between germline ends came to 9 bases. This sample comprised whole blood, obtained in connection with sensitization to the hapten diphenylcyclopropenone (DPC). The V gene is TRBV14, the J gene TRBJ2-3; D unclear. The TCR was taken from a woman in her forties or fifties with alopecia areata. Some clones in this sample may be carry-over from other donors' samples. CDR3 DNA sequence: TGTGCCAGCAGCCACCCCAGGCCCACAGATACGCAGTATTTT. Translation: CASSHPRPTDTQYF.